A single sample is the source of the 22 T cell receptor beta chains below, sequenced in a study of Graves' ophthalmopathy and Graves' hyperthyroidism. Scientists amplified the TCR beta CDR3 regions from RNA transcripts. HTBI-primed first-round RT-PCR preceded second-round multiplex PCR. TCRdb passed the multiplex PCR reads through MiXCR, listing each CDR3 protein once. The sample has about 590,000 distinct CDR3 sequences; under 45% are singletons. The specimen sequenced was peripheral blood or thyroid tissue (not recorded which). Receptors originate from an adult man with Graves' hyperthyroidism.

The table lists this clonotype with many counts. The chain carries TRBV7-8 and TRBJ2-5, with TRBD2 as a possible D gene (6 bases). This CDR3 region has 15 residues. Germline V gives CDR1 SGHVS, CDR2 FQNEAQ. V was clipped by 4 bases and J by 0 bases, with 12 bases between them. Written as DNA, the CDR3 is TGTGCCAGCAGCTCAGGGACTCGTTACCAAGAGACCCAGTACTTC. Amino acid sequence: CASSSGTRYQETQYF.

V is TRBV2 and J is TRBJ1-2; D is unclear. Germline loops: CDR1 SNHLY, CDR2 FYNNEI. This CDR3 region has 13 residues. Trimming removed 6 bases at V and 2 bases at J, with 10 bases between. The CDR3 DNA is TGTGCCAGCAGAATGACACAAAACTATGGCTACACCTTC. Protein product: CASRMTQNYGYTF.

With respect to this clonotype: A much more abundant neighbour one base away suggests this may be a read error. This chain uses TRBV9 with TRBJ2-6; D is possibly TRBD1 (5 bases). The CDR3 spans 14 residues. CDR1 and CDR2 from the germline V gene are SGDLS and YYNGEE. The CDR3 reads CASSEQSGAYVLTF. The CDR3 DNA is TGTGCCAGCAGCGAACAATCTGGGGCCTACGTCCTGACTTTC. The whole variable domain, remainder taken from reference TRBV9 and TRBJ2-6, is DSGVTQTPKHLITATGQRVTLRCSPRSGDLSVYWYQQSLDQGLQFLIQYYNGEERAKGNILERFSAQQFPDLHSELNLSSLELGDSALYFCASSEQSGAYVLTFGAGSRLTVL.

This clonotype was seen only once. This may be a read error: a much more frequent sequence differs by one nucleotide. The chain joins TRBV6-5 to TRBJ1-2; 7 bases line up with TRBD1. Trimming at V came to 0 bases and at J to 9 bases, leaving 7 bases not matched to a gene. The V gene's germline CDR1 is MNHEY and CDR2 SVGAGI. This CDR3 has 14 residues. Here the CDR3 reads CASSYSRGGDCYTF. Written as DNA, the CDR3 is TGTGCCAGCAGTTACTCGAGAGGGGGCGATTGCTACACCTTC.

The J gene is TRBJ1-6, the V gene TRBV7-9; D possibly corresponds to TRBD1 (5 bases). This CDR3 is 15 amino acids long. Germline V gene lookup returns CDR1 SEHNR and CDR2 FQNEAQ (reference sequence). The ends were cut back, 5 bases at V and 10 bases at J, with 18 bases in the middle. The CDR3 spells CASSPTDRDVSPLHF. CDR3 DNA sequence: TGTGCCAGCAGCCCGACGGACCGGGACGTCTCACCCCTCCACTTT.

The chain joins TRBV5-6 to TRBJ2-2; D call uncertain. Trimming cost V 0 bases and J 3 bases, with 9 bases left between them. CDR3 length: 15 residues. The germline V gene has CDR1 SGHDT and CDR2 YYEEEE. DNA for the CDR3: TGTGCCAGCAGCTTGGTATATGGGGACACCGGGGAGCTGTTTTTT. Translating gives CASSLVYGDTGELFF.

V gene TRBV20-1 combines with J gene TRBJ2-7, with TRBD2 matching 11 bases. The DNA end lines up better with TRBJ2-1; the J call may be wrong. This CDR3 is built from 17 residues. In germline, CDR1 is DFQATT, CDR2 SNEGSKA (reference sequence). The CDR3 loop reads CSAVAGGPLVIYNEQFF. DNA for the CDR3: TGCAGTGCTGTAGCGGGAGGGCCGCTAGTTATCTACAATGAGCAGTTCTTC.

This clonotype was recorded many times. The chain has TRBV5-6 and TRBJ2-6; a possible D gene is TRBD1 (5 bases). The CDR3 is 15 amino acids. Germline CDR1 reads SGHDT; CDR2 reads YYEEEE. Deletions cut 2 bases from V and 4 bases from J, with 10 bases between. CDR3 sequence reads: CASSFRVVGANVLTF. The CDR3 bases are TGTGCCAGCAGCTTCAGGGTAGTCGGGGCCAACGTCCTGACTTTC.

Here the CDR3 reads CSANTGTANYGYTF. CDR3 DNA sequence: TGCAGTGCTAATACCGGGACAGCTAACTATGGCTACACCTTC. The chain is built from TRBV20-1 and TRBJ1-2; 7 bases agree with TRBD1. V dropped 4 bases and J dropped 0; count of bases not matched to a gene: 5. The germline gives CDR1 DFQATT, CDR2 SNEGSKA (reference sequence). This CDR3 has 14 residues.

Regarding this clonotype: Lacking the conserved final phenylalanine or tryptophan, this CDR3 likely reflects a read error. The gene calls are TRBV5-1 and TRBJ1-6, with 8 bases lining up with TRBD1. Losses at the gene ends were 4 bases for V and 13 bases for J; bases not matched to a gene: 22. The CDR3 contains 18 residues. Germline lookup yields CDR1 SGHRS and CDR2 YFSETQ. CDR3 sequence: CASSPEIRDRLLLSPLHS. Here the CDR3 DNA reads TGCGCCAGCAGCCCCGAGATCAGGGACAGGCTCCTTCTTTCGCCCCTCCACTCT.

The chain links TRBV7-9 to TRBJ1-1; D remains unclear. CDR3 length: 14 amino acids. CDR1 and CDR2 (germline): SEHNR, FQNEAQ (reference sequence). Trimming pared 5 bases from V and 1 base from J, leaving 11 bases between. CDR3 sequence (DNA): TGTGCCAGCAGCCGATGGTTCGGGAACACTGAAGCTTTCTTT. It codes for CASSRWFGNTEAFF. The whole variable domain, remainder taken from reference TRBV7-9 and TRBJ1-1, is DTGVSQNPRHKITKRGQNVTFRCDPISEHNRLYWYRQTLGQGPEFLTYFQNEAQLEKSRLLSDRFSAERPKGSFSTLEIQRTEQGDSAMYLCASSRWFGNTEAFFGQGTRLTVV.

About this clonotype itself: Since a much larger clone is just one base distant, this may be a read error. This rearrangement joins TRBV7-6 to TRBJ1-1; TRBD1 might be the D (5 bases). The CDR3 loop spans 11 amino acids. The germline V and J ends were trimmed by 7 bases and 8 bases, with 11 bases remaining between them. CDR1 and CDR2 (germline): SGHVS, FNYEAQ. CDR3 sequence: CASKGRGEAFF. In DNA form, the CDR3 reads TGTGCCAGCAAGGGACGTGGGGAAGCTTTCTTT.

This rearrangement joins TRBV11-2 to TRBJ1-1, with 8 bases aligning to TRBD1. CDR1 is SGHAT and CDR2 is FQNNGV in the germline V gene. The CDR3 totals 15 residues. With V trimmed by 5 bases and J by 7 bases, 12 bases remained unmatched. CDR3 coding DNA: TGTGCCAGCAGCCCAGGGGGCAGGGCGGGATGTGAAGCTTTCTTT. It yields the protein CASSPGGRAGCEAFF.

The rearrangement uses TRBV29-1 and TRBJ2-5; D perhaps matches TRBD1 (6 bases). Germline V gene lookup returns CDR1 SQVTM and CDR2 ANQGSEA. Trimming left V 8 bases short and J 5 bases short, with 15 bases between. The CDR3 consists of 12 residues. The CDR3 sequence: CSQETGFETQYF. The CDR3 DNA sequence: TGCAGCCAGGAGACAGGATTTGAGACCCAGTACTTC.

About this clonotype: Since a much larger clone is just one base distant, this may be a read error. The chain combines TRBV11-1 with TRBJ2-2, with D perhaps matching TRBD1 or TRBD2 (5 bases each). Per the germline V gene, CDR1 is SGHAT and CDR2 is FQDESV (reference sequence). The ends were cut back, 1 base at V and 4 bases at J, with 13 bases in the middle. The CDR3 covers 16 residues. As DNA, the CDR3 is TGTGCCAGCAGCTTAGTCCTAGTGGGGGTCACCGGGGAGCTGTTTTTT. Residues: CASSLVLVGVTGELFF.

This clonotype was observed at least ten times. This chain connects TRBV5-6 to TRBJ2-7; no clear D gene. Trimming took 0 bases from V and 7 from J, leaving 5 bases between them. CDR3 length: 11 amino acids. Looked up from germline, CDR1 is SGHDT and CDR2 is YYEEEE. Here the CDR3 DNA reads TGTGCCAGCAGCTTGGCTGAGGAGCAGTACTTC. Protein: CASSLAEEQYF.

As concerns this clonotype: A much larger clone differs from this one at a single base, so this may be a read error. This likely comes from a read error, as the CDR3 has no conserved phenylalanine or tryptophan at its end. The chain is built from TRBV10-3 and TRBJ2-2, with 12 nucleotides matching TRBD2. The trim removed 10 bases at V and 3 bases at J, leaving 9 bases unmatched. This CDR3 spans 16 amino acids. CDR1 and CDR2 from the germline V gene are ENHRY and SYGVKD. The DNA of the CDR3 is TGTGCCAGCAGCCGACTAGCGGGGGCCTACACCGGGGAGCTGTTTTCT. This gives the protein CASSRLAGAYTGELFS.

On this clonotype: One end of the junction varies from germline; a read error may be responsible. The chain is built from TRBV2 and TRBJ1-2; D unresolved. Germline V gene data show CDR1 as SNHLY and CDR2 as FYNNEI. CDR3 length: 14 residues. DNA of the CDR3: TGTGCCGGCAGGTGGACCCAAAATCACTATGGCTACACCTTC. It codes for CAGRWTQNHYGYTF.

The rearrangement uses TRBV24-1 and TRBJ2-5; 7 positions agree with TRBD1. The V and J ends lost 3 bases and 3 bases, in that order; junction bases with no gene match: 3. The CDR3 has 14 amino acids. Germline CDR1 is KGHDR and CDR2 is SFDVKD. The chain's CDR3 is CATSDVTGEETQYF. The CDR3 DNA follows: TGTGCCACCAGTGATGTCACAGGGGAAGAGACCCAGTACTTC.

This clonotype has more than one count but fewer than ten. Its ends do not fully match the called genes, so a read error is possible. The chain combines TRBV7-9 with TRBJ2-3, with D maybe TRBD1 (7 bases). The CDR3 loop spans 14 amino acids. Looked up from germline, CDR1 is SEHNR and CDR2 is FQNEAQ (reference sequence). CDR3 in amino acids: CASTLQGRENTQYF. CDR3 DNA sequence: TGTGCCAGCACCTTACAGGGGCGGGAAAATACGCAGTATTTT.

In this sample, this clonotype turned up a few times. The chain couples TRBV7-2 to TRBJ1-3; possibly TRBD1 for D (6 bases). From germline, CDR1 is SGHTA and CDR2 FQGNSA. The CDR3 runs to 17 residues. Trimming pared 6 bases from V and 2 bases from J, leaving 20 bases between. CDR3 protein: CASSHYAQGLAGNTIYF. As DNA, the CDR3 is TGTGCCAGCAGTCACTACGCACAGGGCTTAGCTGGAAACACCATATATTTT.

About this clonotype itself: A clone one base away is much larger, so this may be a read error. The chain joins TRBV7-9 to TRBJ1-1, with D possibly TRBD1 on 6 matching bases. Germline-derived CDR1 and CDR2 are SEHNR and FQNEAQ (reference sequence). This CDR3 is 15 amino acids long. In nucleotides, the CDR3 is TGTGCCAGCAAGCGCAGGGGCGGGATGAACACTGAAGCTTCCTTT. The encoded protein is CASKRRGGMNTEASF. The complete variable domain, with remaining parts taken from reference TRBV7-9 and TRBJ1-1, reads DTGVSQNPRHKITKRGQNVTFRCDPISEHNRLYWYRQTLGQGPEFLTYFQNEAQLEKSRLLSDRFSAERPKGSFSTLEIQRTEQGDSAMYLCASKRRGGMNTEASFGQGTRLTVV.